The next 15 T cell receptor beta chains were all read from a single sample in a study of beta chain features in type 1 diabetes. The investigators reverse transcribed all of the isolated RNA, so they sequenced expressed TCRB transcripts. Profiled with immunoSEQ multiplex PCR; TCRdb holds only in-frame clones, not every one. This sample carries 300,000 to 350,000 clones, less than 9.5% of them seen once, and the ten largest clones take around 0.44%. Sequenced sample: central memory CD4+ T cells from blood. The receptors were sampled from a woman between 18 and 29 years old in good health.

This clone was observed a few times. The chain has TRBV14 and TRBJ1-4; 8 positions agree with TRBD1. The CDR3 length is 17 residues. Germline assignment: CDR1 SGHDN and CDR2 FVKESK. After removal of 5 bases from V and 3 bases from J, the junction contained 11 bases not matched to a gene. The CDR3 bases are TGTGCCAGCAGCGGACTACAGGGGGGGCTGGCTAATGAAAAACTGTTTTTT. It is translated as CASSGLQGGLANEKLFF.

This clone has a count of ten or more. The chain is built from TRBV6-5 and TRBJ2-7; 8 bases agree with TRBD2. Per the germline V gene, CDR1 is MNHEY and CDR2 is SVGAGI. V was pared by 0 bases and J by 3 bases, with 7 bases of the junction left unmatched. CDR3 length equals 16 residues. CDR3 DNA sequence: TGTGCCAGCAGTTACTCTGCCGGGAGGGGCCTCTACGAGCAGTACTTC. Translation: CASSYSAGRGLYEQYF.

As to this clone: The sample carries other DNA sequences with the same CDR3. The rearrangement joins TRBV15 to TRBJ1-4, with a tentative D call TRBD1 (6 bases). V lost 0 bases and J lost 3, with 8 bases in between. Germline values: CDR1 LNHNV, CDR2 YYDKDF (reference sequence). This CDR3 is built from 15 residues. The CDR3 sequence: CATSREGAANEKLFF. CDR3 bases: TGTGCCACCAGCAGAGAGGGGGCGGCTAATGAAAAACTGTTTTTT. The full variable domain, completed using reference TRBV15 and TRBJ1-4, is DAMVIQNPRYQVTQFGKPVTLSCSQTLNHNVMYWYQQKSSQAPKLLFHYYDKDFNNEADTPDNFQSRRPNTSFCFLDIRSPGLGDTAMYLCATSREGAANEKLFFGSGTQLSVL.

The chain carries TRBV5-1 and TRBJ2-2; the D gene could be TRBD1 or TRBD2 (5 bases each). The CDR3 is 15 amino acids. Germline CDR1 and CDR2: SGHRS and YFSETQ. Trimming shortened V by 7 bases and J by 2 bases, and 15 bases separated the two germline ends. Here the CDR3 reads CASSKGTFNTGELFF. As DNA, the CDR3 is TGCGCCAGCTCAAAAGGGACCTTTAACACCGGGGAGCTGTTTTTT.

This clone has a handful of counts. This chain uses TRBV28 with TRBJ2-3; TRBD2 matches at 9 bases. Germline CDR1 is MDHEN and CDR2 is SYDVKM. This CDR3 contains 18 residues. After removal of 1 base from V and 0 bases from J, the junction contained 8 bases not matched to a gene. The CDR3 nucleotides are TGTGCCAGCAGTTTATTTGATTCGGCGGGAGGGAGCACAGATACGCAGTATTTT. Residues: CASSLFDSAGGSTDTQYF.

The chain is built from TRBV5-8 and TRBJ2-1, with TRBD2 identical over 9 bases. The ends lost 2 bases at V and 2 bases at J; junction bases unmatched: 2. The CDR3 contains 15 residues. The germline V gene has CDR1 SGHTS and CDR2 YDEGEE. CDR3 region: CASSFSSGTYNEQFF. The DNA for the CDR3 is TGTGCCAGCAGCTTCTCTAGCGGGACCTACAATGAGCAGTTCTTC.

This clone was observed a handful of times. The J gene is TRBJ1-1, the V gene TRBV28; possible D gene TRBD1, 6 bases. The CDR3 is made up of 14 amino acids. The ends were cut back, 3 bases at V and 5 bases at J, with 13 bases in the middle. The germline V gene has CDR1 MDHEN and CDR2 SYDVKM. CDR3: CASSFPGDGTEAFF. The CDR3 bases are TGTGCCAGCAGTTTCCCAGGGGATGGGACTGAAGCTTTCTTT.

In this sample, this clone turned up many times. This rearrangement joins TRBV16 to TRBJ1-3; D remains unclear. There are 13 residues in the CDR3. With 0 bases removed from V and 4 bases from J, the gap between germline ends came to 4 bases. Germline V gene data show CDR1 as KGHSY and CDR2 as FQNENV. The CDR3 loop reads CASSQSGGNTIYF. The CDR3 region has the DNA TGTGCCAGCAGCCAATCGGGCGGAAACACCATATATTTT. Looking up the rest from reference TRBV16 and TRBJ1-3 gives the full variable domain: GEEVAQTPKHLVRGEGQKAKLYCAPIKGHSYVFWYQQVLKNEFKFLISFQNENVFDETGMPKERFSAKCLPNSPCSLEIQATKLEDSAVYFCASSQSGGNTIYFGEGSWLTVV.

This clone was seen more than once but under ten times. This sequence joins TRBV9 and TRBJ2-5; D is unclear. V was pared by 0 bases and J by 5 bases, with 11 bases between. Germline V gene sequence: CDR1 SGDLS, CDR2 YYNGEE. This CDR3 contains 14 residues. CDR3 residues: CASSVVPSAETQYF. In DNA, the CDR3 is TGTGCCAGCAGCGTAGTTCCCTCCGCGGAGACCCAGTACTTC.

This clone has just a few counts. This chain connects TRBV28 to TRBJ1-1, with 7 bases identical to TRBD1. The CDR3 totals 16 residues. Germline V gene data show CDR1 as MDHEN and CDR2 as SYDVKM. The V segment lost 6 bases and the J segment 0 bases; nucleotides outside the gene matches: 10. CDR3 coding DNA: TGTGCCAGCAGGAGAGGGGACAGCAAACTGAACACTGAAGCTTTCTTT. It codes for CASRRGDSKLNTEAFF.

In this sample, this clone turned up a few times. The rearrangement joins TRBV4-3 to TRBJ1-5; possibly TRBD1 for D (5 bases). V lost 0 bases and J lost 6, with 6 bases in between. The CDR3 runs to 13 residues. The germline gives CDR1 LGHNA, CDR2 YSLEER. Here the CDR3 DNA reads TGCGCCAGCAGCCAAGACAGGGTTCAGCCCCAGCATTTT. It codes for CASSQDRVQPQHF.

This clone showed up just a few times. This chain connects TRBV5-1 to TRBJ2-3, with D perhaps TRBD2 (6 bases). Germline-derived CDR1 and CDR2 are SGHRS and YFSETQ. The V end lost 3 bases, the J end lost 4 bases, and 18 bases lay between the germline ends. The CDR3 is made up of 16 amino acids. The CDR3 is CASSSGTQGFADTQYF. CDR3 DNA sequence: TGCGCCAGCAGCTCCGGGACTCAGGGTTTCGCAGATACGCAGTATTTT.

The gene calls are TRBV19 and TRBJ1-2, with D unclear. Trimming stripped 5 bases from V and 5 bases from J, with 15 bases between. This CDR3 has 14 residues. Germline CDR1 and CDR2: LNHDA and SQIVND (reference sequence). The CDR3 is CASSPFMNTYGYTF. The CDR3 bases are TGTGCCAGTAGTCCCTTTATGAATACTTATGGCTACACCTTC.

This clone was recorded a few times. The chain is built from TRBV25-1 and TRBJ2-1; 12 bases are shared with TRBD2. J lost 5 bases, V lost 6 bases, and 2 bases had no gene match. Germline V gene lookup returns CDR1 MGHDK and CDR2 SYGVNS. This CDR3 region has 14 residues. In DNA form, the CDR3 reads TGTGCCAGCAGACGGACTAGCGGGAACAATGAGCAGTTCTTC. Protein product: CASRRTSGNNEQFF. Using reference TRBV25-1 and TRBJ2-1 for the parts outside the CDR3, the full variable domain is EADIYQTPRYLVIGTGKKITLECSQTMGHDKMYWYQQDPGMELHLIHYSYGVNSTEKGDLSSESTVSRIRTEHFPLTLESARPSHTSQYLCASRRTSGNNEQFFGPGTRLTVL.

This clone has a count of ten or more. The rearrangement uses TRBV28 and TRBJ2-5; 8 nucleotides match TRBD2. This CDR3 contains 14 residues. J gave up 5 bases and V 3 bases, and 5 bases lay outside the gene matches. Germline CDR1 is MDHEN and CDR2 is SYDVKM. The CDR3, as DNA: TGTGCCAGCAGTTTCCGCGGGAGGCGGGAGACCCAGTACTTC. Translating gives CASSFRGRRETQYF.